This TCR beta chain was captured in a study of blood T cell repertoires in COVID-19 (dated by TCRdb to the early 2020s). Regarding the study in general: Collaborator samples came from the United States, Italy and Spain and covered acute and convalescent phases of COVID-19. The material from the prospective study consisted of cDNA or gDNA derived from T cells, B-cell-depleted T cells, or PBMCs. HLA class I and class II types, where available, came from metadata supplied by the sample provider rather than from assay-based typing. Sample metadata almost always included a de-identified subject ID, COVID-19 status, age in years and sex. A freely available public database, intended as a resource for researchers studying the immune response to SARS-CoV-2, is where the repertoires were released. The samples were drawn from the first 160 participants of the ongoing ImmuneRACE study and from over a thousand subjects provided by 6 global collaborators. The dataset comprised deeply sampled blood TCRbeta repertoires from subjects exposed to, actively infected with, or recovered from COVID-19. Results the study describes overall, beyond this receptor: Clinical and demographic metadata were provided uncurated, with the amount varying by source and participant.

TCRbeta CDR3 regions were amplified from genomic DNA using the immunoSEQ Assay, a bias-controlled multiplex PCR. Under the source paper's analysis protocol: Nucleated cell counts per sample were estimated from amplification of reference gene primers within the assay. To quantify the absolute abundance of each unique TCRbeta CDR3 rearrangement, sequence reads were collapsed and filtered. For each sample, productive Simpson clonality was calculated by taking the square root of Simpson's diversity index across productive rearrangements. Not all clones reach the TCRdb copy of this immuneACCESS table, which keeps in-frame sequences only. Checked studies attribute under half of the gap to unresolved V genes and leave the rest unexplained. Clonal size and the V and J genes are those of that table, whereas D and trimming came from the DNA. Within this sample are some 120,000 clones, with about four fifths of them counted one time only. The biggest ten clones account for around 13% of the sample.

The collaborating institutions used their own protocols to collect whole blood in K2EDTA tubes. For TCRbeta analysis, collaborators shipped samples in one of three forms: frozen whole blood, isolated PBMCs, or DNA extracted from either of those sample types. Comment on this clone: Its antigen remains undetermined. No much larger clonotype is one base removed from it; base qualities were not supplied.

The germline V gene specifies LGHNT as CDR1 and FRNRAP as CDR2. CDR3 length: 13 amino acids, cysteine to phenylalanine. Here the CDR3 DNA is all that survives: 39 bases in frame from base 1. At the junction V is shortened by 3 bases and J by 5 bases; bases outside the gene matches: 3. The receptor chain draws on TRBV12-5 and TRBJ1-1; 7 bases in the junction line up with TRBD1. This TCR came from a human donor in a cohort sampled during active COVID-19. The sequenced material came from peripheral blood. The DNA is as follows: TGTGCTAGTGGTTTACAGGGGTTTACTGAAGCTTTCTTT. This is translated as CASGLQGFTEAFF.